The entry below gives a single T cell receptor beta chain sequence along with its context. Allocation to cohorts depended on clinical history reported by the participants. Recovered status applied to Cohort 3 donors who had two consecutive negative PCRs. It also applied to those with clearance or with symptom resolution. These data originate in a study of blood T cell repertoires in COVID-19. Overall study: Sites across the United States, Italy and Spain contributed samples from acute and convalescent COVID-19. PBMCs, B-cell-depleted T cells, or T cells were the source of the cDNA or gDNA that made up the material.

The table came from immunoSEQ multiplex PCR; TCRdb's copy has only in-frame clones and leaves some out. The table has some 200,000 clones, about 78% seen once; the top ten hold approximately 15%. The CDR3 loop spans 18 amino acids. Germline trimming cut 1 base from V and 3 bases from J; bases unmatched to any gene: 7. Germline V lookup: CDR1 LGHNT, CDR2 FRNRAP. The rearrangement joins TRBV12-5 to TRBJ2-1, with TRBD2 identical over 12 bases. This sequence originates from a woman in her fifties or sixties who had recovered from COVID-19. Sequenced material: PBMCs or T cells enriched from blood (not recorded which). Here the CDR3 reads CASGLAGLAGTFYNEQFF. CDR3 DNA: TGTGCTAGTGGTTTGGCCGGACTAGCGGGAACTTTCTACAATGAGCAGTTCTTC.